Presented here are 25 T cell receptor beta chains from one specimen sequenced in a study of T-cell reconstitution after alpha-beta-depleted transplantation in children. A TCRbeta library incorporating unique molecular identifiers was prepared. TCRdb redid the calling of the PCR reads with MiXCR, one entry per CDR3 protein. This sample has about 91,000 distinct CDR3 sequences, with approximately 9.2% found just once. The sample consisted of PBMCs from the stem cell graft donor, taken from the stem cell graft. Every receptor here comes from a human donor who donated a stem cell graft to a child with congenital amegakaryocytic thrombocytopenia.

This clonotype was seen repeatedly, ten times or more. The rearrangement links TRBV28 to TRBJ2-7; 10 nucleotides align to TRBD1. The CDR3 contains 16 residues. Trimming removed 3 bases from V and 3 bases from J; junction bases left unmatched: 8. From germline, CDR1 is MDHEN and CDR2 SYDVKM. The chain's CDR3 is CASSFFTGTGDYEQYF. The DNA of the CDR3 is TGTGCCAGCAGTTTCTTTACCGGGACAGGGGACTACGAGCAGTACTTC.

There are many counts of this clonotype. The chain carries TRBV5-1 and TRBJ2-5, with 10 bases lining up with TRBD1. CDR3 length equals 15 residues. Germline lookup yields CDR1 SGHRS and CDR2 YFSETQ. V lost 4 bases to trimming and J lost 3 bases; unmatched junction nucleotides: 6. The CDR3 nucleotides are TGCGCCAGCAGCGTAACCGGGACAGGGGAAGAGACCCAGTACTTC. Amino acids: CASSVTGTGEETQYF.

This clonotype occurred many times. In DNA form, the CDR3 reads TGTGCCAGCAGCCTCCTACAGGAAAAACTGTTTTTT. Translation: CASSLLQEKLFF. The rearrangement uses TRBV5-5 and TRBJ1-4; D unclear. This CDR3 comprises 12 residues. Germline loops: CDR1 SGHKS, CDR2 YYEKEE (reference sequence). The V and J ends lost 4 bases and 8 bases respectively, with 9 bases between them. Combining the CDR3 with reference TRBV5-5 and TRBJ1-4 gives the whole variable domain DAGVTQSPTHLIKTRGQQVTLRCSPISGHKSVSWYQQVLGQGPQFIFQYYEKEERGRGNFPDRFSARQFPNYSSELNVNALLLGDSALYLCASSLLQEKLFFGSGTQLSVL.

This clonotype was seen at least ten times. The V and J genes are TRBV5-6 and TRBJ2-3; D is unresolved. V was cut by 8 bases and J by 2 bases, with 15 bases left in between. The CDR3 loop spans 14 amino acids. Per germline, CDR1 SGHDT and CDR2 YYEEEE. The CDR3 is CASRTRSHTDTQYF. CDR3 DNA sequence: TGTGCCAGTAGGACCCGGAGCCACACAGATACGCAGTATTTT.

In this sample, this clonotype turned up many times. This rearrangement joins TRBV20-1 to TRBJ1-4; no definite D call. The CDR3 extends over 13 amino acids. Deletions cut 3 bases from V and 10 bases from J, with 15 bases between. CDR1 is DFQATT, CDR2 SNEGSKA, per germline (reference sequence). The CDR3 DNA follows: TGCAGTGCTAGTCTGGAGGCAACTGGAAAACTGTTTTTT. It encodes CSASLEATGKLFF.

There are many counts of this clonotype. CDR3: CASSQGGGQPQHF. The DNA of the CDR3 is TGCGCCAGCAGCCAAGGGGGAGGACAGCCCCAGCATTTT. The V and J genes are TRBV4-1 and TRBJ1-5; D remains ambiguous. The CDR3 has 13 amino acids. V was trimmed by 1 base and J by 7 bases, leaving 8 bases between them. Germline-derived CDR1 and CDR2 are MGHRA and YSYEKL.

This clonotype was detected many times. J is TRBJ2-5 and V is TRBV5-5; tentatively, D is TRBD2 (7 bases). Germline loops: CDR1 SGHKS, CDR2 YYEKEE (reference sequence). The CDR3 spans 16 residues. V gave up 4 bases and J gave up 1 base, with 17 bases separating them. This chain's CDR3 is CASSLGQRGAQETQYF. The CDR3 bases are TGTGCCAGCAGCCTCGGACAGCGGGGAGCCCAAGAGACCCAGTACTTC. Full variable domain (outside the CDR3, taken from reference TRBV5-5 and TRBJ2-5): DAGVTQSPTHLIKTRGQQVTLRCSPISGHKSVSWYQQVLGQGPQFIFQYYEKEERGRGNFPDRFSARQFPNYSSELNVNALLLGDSALYLCASSLGQRGAQETQYFGPGTRLLVL.

In this sample, this clonotype turned up many times. V is TRBV9 and J is TRBJ2-1, with D maybe TRBD1 (6 bases). The V end was cut by 0 bases, the J end by 8 bases, with 15 bases between. CDR1 is SGDLS and CDR2 is YYNGEE in the germline V gene. The CDR3 is 15 residues long. The CDR3 DNA is TGTGCCAGCAGCGTAGACTACAGGGCTGACGATGAGCAGTTCTTC. Protein: CASSVDYRADDEQFF.

In this sample, this clonotype turned up many times. The gene calls are TRBV15 and TRBJ2-3; 7 positions agree with TRBD2. Germline trimming cut 5 bases from V and 6 bases from J; bases unmatched to any gene: 8. CDR1 is LNHNV, CDR2 YYDKDF, per germline (reference sequence). This CDR3 region has 14 residues. CDR3 sequence reads: CATSPGLVSDTQYF. The CDR3 DNA reads TGTGCCACCAGCCCCGGACTAGTTTCTGATACGCAGTATTTT.

This chain connects TRBV5-1 to TRBJ1-6; the match to TRBD1 covers 9 bases. The CDR3 is 15 residues long. Germline lookup yields CDR1 SGHRS and CDR2 YFSETQ. After removal of 4 bases from V and 9 bases from J, the junction contained 8 bases not matched to a gene. CDR3 nucleotides: TGCGCCAGCAGCAGCGGACAGGGGATGAGTTCACCCCTCCACTTT. Protein sequence: CASSSGQGMSSPLHF.

The table lists this clonotype with many counts. The genes are TRBV2 and TRBJ2-6; 8 bases are a match to TRBD1. From germline, CDR1 is SNHLY and CDR2 FYNNEI. The CDR3 contains 17 residues. V gave up 8 bases and J gave up 4 bases; unmatched junction bases: 13. The CDR3 reads CASHVGQGAGGANVLTF. The CDR3, as DNA: TGTGCCAGCCACGTCGGCCAGGGGGCGGGCGGGGCCAACGTCCTGACTTTC. The full variable domain, its missing parts supplied by reference TRBV2 and TRBJ2-6, is EPEVTQTPSHQVTQMGQEVILRCVPISNHLYFYWYRQILGQKVEFLVSFYNNEISEKSEIFDDQFSVERPDGSNFTLKIRSTKLEDSAMYFCASHVGQGAGGANVLTFGAGSRLTVL.

The sample holds a few counts of this clonotype. The chain employs TRBV27 and TRBJ1-4, with D perhaps TRBD1 (5 bases). Looked up from germline, CDR1 is MNHEY and CDR2 is SMNVEV (reference sequence). This CDR3 comprises 14 residues. Between the trimmed V and J ends, which lost 3 bases and 4 bases, there was a span of 9 bases. The CDR3 DNA is TGTGCCAGCAGTTTCCGCAGGGATAATGAAAAACTGTTTTTT. It yields the protein CASSFRRDNEKLFF.

This clonotype appeared many times. The chain links TRBV7-2 to TRBJ2-3, with 9 nucleotides matching TRBD2. The CDR3 length is 17 residues. Germline CDR1 and CDR2: SGHTA and FQGNSA. V trimming: 4 bases; J trimming: 5 bases; junction bases outside the gene matches: 13. Here the CDR3 DNA reads TGTGCCAGCAGCTCGTTAAAAGCGGGAGGCGAGGGAGATACGCAGTATTTT. Residues: CASSSLKAGGEGDTQYF. The whole variable domain, filled in from reference TRBV7-2 and TRBJ2-3, reads GAGVSQSPSNKVTEKGKDVELRCDPISGHTALYWYRQSLGQGLEFLIYFQGNSAPDKSGLPSDRFSAERTGGSVSTLTIQRTQQEDSAVYLCASSSLKAGGEGDTQYFGPGTRLTVL.

This clonotype was seen ten or more times. The chain links TRBV27 to TRBJ2-1, with 10 bases lining up with TRBD2. Unmatched junction bases numbered 15, after V lost 5 bases and J lost 11 bases. The CDR3 runs to 16 residues. In germline, CDR1 is MNHEY, CDR2 SMNVEV (reference sequence). The CDR3 spells CASSPSVLAGVGKQFF. The CDR3 nucleotides are TGTGCCAGCAGTCCATCCGTCCTAGCGGGGGTGGGTAAGCAGTTCTTC.

Worth noting for this clonotype: This CDR3 fails to terminate in the conserved phenylalanine or tryptophan, so it likely reflects a read error. This chain joins TRBV10-3 and TRBJ2-5; D is undetermined. Germline V CDR1 and CDR2: ENHRY, SYGVKD. This CDR3 is built from 11 residues. The CDR3 DNA reads as TGTGCCGTCAGTGAAGGGGAGACCCAGTACTTG. Its translation is CAVSEGETQYL.

The V gene is TRBV3-1, the J gene TRBJ2-1; 10 nucleotides align to TRBD2. Germline V gene data show CDR1 as LGHDT and CDR2 as YNNKEL (reference sequence). V lost 2 bases to trimming and J lost 6 bases; unmatched junction nucleotides: 4. This CDR3 is built from 15 residues. CDR3 residues: CASSQSLAGVNEQFF. The CDR3 DNA reads TGTGCCAGCAGCCAATCCCTAGCGGGGGTCAATGAGCAGTTCTTC.

This clonotype has a count of ten or more. The CDR3 reads CASTVQGFGTDTQYF. In DNA, the CDR3 is TGTGCCAGCACAGTACAGGGATTCGGCACAGATACGCAGTATTTT. The chain is built from TRBV7-6 and TRBJ2-3, with a possible D match to TRBD1 (6 bases). Germline V gene lookup returns CDR1 SGHVS and CDR2 FNYEAQ. V shed 7 bases and J shed 1 base, with 15 bases lying between them. The length of the CDR3 is 15 residues.

The sample holds many counts of this clonotype. The chain has TRBV14 and TRBJ2-4; D could derive from TRBD1 or TRBD2 (5 bases each). This CDR3 spans 14 amino acids. CDR1 is SGHDN and CDR2 is FVKESK in the germline V gene. The V end lost 4 bases, the J end lost 9 bases, and 16 bases lay between the germline ends. The CDR3 sequence: CASSLAGGPSIQYF. CDR3 coding DNA: TGTGCCAGCAGCCTGGCTGGGGGACCGAGCATTCAGTACTTC.

This clonotype showed up many times. The chain combines TRBV5-1 with TRBJ2-3, with 7 nucleotides matching TRBD2. The CDR3 totals 14 residues. J gave up 4 bases and V 4 bases, and 6 bases lay outside the gene matches. CDR1 is SGHRS and CDR2 is YFSETQ in the germline V gene. This CDR3 reads CASSLQTSSDTQYF. CDR3 nucleotides: TGCGCCAGCAGCCTCCAGACTAGCTCAGATACGCAGTATTTT.

This clonotype was counted ten times or more. The chain joins TRBV12-3 or TRBV12-4 to TRBJ2-3; D unresolved. The CDR3 loop spans 14 amino acids. The V end was cut by 5 bases, the J end by 2 bases, with 11 bases between. The CDR3 sequence is CASSRQGNTDTQYF. The CDR3 region has the DNA TGTGCCAGCAGTCGCCAAGGGAACACAGATACGCAGTATTTT.

The sample holds many counts of this clonotype. J is TRBJ2-2 and V is TRBV7-7; TRBD1 matches at 7 bases. The junction had 1 base not matched to a gene; V was cut back by 5 bases and J by 1 base. CDR1 is SSHAT and CDR2 is FNYEAQ in the germline V gene (reference sequence). The CDR3 length is 14 residues. The CDR3 protein is CASSRDRNTGELFF. The DNA for the CDR3 is TGTGCCAGCAGCCGGGACAGGAACACCGGGGAGCTGTTTTTT.

This clonotype showed up many times. The chain combines TRBV6-1 with TRBJ1-6, with D possibly being TRBD1 (6 bases). Trimming shortened V by 6 bases and J by 7 bases, and 16 bases separated the two germline ends. CDR1 is MNHNS, CDR2 SASEGT, per germline. The CDR3 runs 15 residues. CDR3 bases: TGTGCCAGCAGACCGGACAGAAACTTCAATTCACCCCTCCACTTT. This sequence encodes CASRPDRNFNSPLHF.

Details on this clonotype: This clone may be a read error of a much larger clone one base away. This chain joins TRBV5-6 and TRBJ1-2; D is perhaps TRBD1 (5 bases). The CDR3 is made up of 12 amino acids. The V gene's germline CDR1 is SGHDT and CDR2 YYEEEE. V was cut by 7 bases and J by 3 bases, with 10 bases left in between. The CDR3 is CASGPGDYGYTF. CDR3 DNA sequence: TGTGCCAGCGGCCCGGGGGACTATGGCTACACCTTC.

This clonotype was picked up many times. The V gene is TRBV9, the J gene TRBJ1-1; the match to TRBD1 covers 9 bases. From germline, CDR1 is SGDLS and CDR2 YYNGEE. V was clipped by 3 bases and J by 2 bases; unmatched bases: 8. The CDR3 contains 16 residues. In DNA, the CDR3 is TGTGCCAGCAGCGGGATACCGGGACAGGGAAACACTGAAGCTTTCTTT. Translated, it gives CASSGIPGQGNTEAFF.

The genes are TRBV29-1 and TRBJ2-3; the match to TRBD1 covers 8 bases. This CDR3 has 13 residues. Germline CDR1 is SQVTM and CDR2 is ANQGSEA. Trimming cost V 5 bases and J 4 bases; bases outside gene matches: 5. CDR3 coding DNA: TGCAGCGTTCCGACAGGGGTACCAGATACGCAGTATTTT. As protein: CSVPTGVPDTQYF.